Listed below are T cell receptor beta chains from one sample, sequenced in a study of blood T cell repertoires in COVID-19. TCRdb's copy holds only in-frame clones and misses some; the assay was immunoSEQ multiplex PCR. The sample has over 150,000 clones, 80% to 90% seen once. Sequenced sample: PBMCs or T cells enriched from blood (not recorded which). The receptors here all came from a woman under 30 who had recovered from COVID-19. The CDR3 runs from the conserved cysteine through the conserved F or W. Fields, in order: V gene, J gene, CDR3 length, CDR3 protein.

TRBV7-2,TRBJ1-2,13,CASSTARQGKPLF
TRBV20-1,TRBJ2-3,17,CSASRARGGTSSDTQYF
TRBV3-1/TRBV3-2,TRBJ2-1,16,CASSHPSGTSDNEQFF
TRBV4-1,TRBJ2-3,15,CASTPWEESTDTQYF
TRBV2,TRBJ1-4,13,CASSWDRDEKLFF
TRBV11-2,TRBJ2-3,16,CASSFPGTGFTDTQYF
TRBV6-5,TRBJ2-3,13,CASSYVRADTQYF
TRBV27,TRBJ2-1,16,CASRDPSGNSYNEQFF
TRBV4-3,TRBJ2-3,16,CASSQDGGGGTDTQYF
TRBV11-2,TRBJ2-1,18,CASSLVGTSGSGSFEQFF
TRBV7-8,TRBJ2-3,18,CASSLDTGTGTNTDTQYF
TRBV12-5,TRBJ2-7,12,CASGPSVREQYF
TRBV14,TRBJ2-1,14,CASSQGRAGWEQFF
TRBV29-1,TRBJ1-3,11,CSAAAGNTIYF
TRBV30,TRBJ1-5,14,CAWSAGGLYQPQHF
TRBV30,TRBJ2-1,15,CAWRSRASGIREQFF
TRBV7-8,TRBJ1-2,16,CASSPRGGNDNYGYTF
TRBV19,TRBJ2-3,15,CASSILAGEVDTQYF
TRBV28,TRBJ2-7,12,CASRGTSGEQYF
TRBV2,TRBJ1-1,13,CASRRTANTEAFF